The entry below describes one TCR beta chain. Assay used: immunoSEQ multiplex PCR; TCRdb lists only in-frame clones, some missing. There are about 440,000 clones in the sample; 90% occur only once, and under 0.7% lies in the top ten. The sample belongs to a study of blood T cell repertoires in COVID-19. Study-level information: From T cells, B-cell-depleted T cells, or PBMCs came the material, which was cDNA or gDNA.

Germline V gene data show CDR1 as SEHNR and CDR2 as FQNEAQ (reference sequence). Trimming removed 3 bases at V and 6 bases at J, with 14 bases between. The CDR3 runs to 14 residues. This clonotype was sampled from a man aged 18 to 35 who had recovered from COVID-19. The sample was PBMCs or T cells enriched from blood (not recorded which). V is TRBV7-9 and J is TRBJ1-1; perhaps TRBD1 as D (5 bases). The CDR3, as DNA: TGTGCCAGCAGCTTTAACGGCTTAGGGGCTGAAGCTTTCTTT. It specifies CASSFNGLGAEAFF.